Sequencing of this T cell receptor (beta chain) was carried out in a study of blood T cell repertoires in COVID-19. Clones were sequenced by immunoSEQ multiplex PCR, and TCRdb holds only the in-frame ones, with some missing. Found here are around 160,000 clones, 65% to 85% of them singletons; the top ten hold approximately 13%. Germline lookup yields CDR1 MNHEY and CDR2 SVGAGI. Trimming at V came to 10 bases and at J to 8 bases, leaving 4 bases not matched to a gene. The CDR3 extends over 10 amino acids. The chain joins TRBV6-5 to TRBJ1-2; 7 bases fit TRBD1. The TCR was taken from a woman of 80 years or more with acute or convalescent COVID-19. The sample comprised peripheral blood. The CDR3 here is CATTGFGYTF. The CDR3 DNA reads TGTGCCACGACAGGGTTCGGCTACACCTTC.